This T cell receptor (beta chain) appears in the sequencing data of a study of cytomegalovirus exposure and HLA in healthy donors. Study-level findings and limits: According to a subsequent analysis, TCR clusters identified in the first cohort showed a tendency to co-occur across the approximately 120 validation repertoires.

The CDR3 totals 15 residues. CDR1 and CDR2 from the germline V gene are MDHEN and SYDVKM. The trim removed 10 bases at V and 2 bases at J, leaving 5 bases unmatched. Sequenced by immunoSEQ multiplex PCR; TCRdb stores in-frame clones only, minus some. The repertoire holds under 200,000 clones, roughly nine tenths seen once, with about 3% in the top ten. As to this clone: The antigen is not known.

This receptor was taken from a woman younger than 35 in good health and CMV-seropositive. This rearrangement joins TRBV28 to TRBJ2-3; 14 bases agree with TRBD2. Sequenced input: PBMCs. The CDR3 sequence: CAIRLAGGDTDTQYF. Here the CDR3 DNA reads TGTGCCATCCGACTAGCGGGAGGGGACACAGATACGCAGTATTTT.